The clone carrying this TCR beta chain was seen more than once but under ten times. Its target is not known. The entry originates in a study of T cells in Graves' hyperthyroidism and ophthalmopathy. Findings and caveats of the study: Most thyroid clonotypes expanded above 0.001 were also detected in blood. Ophthalmopathy was separated from stable hyperthyroidism by a 13 V-J model.

Per the germline V gene, CDR1 is SGDLS and CDR2 is YYNGEE. The J segment lost 5 bases and the V segment lost 0 bases, leaving 5 bases of the junction unmatched. The CDR3 loop spans 15 amino acids. From RNA transcripts, TCR beta CDR3 regions were amplified. In the first-round RT-PCR of the TCR CDR3, the HTBI primer set was used. TCRdb recomputed calls from the multiplex PCR reads with MiXCR, one row per CDR3 protein. The table includes about 300,000 distinct CDR3 sequences, around 20% detected once. What was sequenced was blood. The clonotype comes from a man aged 45-65 years with Graves' ophthalmopathy. This chain connects TRBV9 to TRBJ1-5; 7 positions agree with TRBD1. The CDR3 sequence is CASSVDDRAYQPQHF. The CDR3 nucleotides read TGTGCCAGCAGCGTAGATGACAGGGCGTATCAGCCCCAGCATTTT. The variable domain in full, completed from reference TRBV9 and TRBJ1-5, reads DSGVTQTPKHLITATGQRVTLRCSPRSGDLSVYWYQQSLDQGLQFLIQYYNGEERAKGNILERFSAQQFPDLHSELNLSSLELGDSALYFCASSVDDRAYQPQHFGDGTRLSIL.